The clone carrying this T cell receptor (beta chain) has only one observation. This sample was included in a study of blood T cell repertoires in COVID-19. As for the study in general: COVID-19 samples collected from the United States, Italy and Spain covered acute and convalescent phases. Nucleic acid was either cDNA or gDNA, and it came from T cells, B-cell-depleted T cells, or PBMCs.

Trimming stripped 5 bases from V and 1 base from J, with 9 bases between. CDR1 and CDR2 from the germline V gene are SGHTA and FQGNSA. The CDR3 is made up of 14 amino acids. Original handling: Estimation of nucleated cell counts relied on the amplification of reference gene primers. Only in-frame clones appear in the TCRdb table, and some are missing; sequencing was by immunoSEQ multiplex PCR. The V and J calls and clone size are taken from that table; D and trimming were inferred from the DNA. This sample has some 170,000 clones, with 75% to 90% found just once. This clonotype was obtained from a human donor in a cohort sampled during active COVID-19. The chain couples TRBV7-2 to TRBJ1-5; D remains unclear. Sequencing was performed on peripheral blood. The CDR3 DNA is TGTGCCAGCAGCAAACAATTCAGCAATCAGCCCCAGCATTTT. As protein: CASSKQFSNQPQHF.